The source of this T cell receptor (beta chain) is a study of shared clonotypes between healthy human individuals. General study points: Depth was large, yet rarefaction showed that sorted-subset sequencing was incomplete.

CD4+ cells yielded CD45RA+ naive and CD45RA-negative memory subsets. Concerning this clone itself: The antigen is undetermined.

Running of the assay took place at deep level. TCRdb's table, derived via immunoSEQ multiplex PCR, lists solely in-frame clones and lacks some. The top ten hold 0.067% of the sample, which has around 200,000 clones, approximately 92% seen once. Germline assignment: CDR1 MDHEN and CDR2 SYDVKM. Trimming removed 6 bases at V and 0 bases at J, with 17 bases between. This CDR3 is built from 16 residues. This TCR was recovered from a woman in her twenties or thirties in good health. The V call is TRBV28, the J call TRBJ1-1; D unresolved. Input material: naive CD4+ T cells sorted from blood. Subset noted: CD45RA+ positively selected. CDR3: CASRPPRHTLNTEAFF. Written as DNA, the CDR3 is TGTGCCAGCAGGCCCCCCCGGCACACTTTGAACACTGAAGCTTTCTTT.